Here is one TCR beta chain with its context. This record comes from a study of molecular identifiers for immune sequencing clone quantification. Previously reported methods and listed TCR primers produced the bulk TCR libraries. TCRdb re-called the PCR reads with MiXCR, one entry per CDR3 protein. Of about 640,000 distinct CDR3 sequences in the sample, 20% are singletons; the top ten hold about 0.9%. This CDR3 comprises 15 residues. V was clipped by 7 bases and J by 1 base, with 16 bases between them. What was sequenced was naive CD8+ T cells from blood, with Jurkat cell RNA spiked in. As to subset: FACS-sorted CD8+CD4-CCR7+CD45RA+ naive T cells. The clonotype originates from a human donor in good health. Some libraries in this study had Jurkat cell RNA spiked in. The V call is TRBV12-3 or TRBV12-4, the J call TRBJ1-1; no definite D call. The CDR3 nucleotides read TGTGCCAGCACTAACCCGGTATTTGGGAACACTGAAGCTTTCTTT. Encoded protein: CASTNPVFGNTEAFF.